This T cell receptor beta chain was recovered during a study of blood T cell repertoires in COVID-19. Per the original methods: The authors estimated nucleated cell counts from reference gene primer amplification. The protocol was immunoSEQ multiplex PCR, while the TCRdb copy is restricted to in-frame clones and leaves out a portion. V and J calls and clone size are as listed in that table; D and trimming were resolved from the DNA. The sample has about 250,000 clones, 88% seen once. A note on this clone: Its ends do not fully match the called genes, so a read error is possible.

The CDR3 contains 16 residues. Germline CDR1 is ENHRY and CDR2 is SYGVKD. V is TRBV10-3 and J is TRBJ2-1, with 8 nucleotides matching TRBD2. Material for sequencing was peripheral blood. This clonotype was obtained from a young woman with acute or convalescent COVID-19. The CDR3 DNA is TGTGCCATCAGTGACCCATCGGGAGGGCCCTACGATGAGCAGTTCTTC. Protein: CAISDPSGGPYDEQFF.